Sequencing of this T cell receptor beta chain was carried out in a study of cytomegalovirus exposure and HLA in healthy donors. PCR used 60 Vbeta primers and 13 Jbeta primers. Clones were sequenced by immunoSEQ multiplex PCR, and TCRdb holds only the in-frame ones, with some missing. In total, the table holds about 72,000 clones. Material for sequencing was PBMCs. The clonotype comes from a man aged 50 to 60 in good health and CMV-seropositive.

This CDR3 is CAWTTSGGLRDTGELFF. DNA for the CDR3: TGTGCCTGGACGACTAGCGGGGGCCTCCGGGACACCGGGGAGCTGTTTTTT. This chain connects TRBV30 to TRBJ2-2, with TRBD2 matching 12 bases. The CDR3 is 17 amino acids. Germline V gene sequence: CDR1 GTSNPN, CDR2 SVGIG (reference sequence). J was trimmed by 3 bases and V by 4 bases; bases with no gene match: 9.